This T cell receptor beta chain derives from a study of graft-versus-host responses after intestinal transplantation. Across the whole study: Grafts were multivisceral, liver-intestinal, or isolated intestinal. Once they had received anti-thymocyte globulin induction, all recipients took tacrolimus and steroids for approximately three years.

This clone was seen just once. Its antigen is unidentified. The data were produced by immunoSEQ multiplex PCR, yet TCRdb's version contains in-frame clones alone and is incomplete. The sample lists roughly 89,000 clones; 92% were seen once. V lost 7 bases, J lost 4 bases, and 13 bases stayed unmatched. This CDR3 has 15 residues. Germline V gives CDR1 SQVTM, CDR2 ANQGSEA. Study-level results: Some GvH clones were seen earlier in gut or blood, suggesting intestinal origin. The study found high graft-versus-host to host-versus-graft clonal ratios in allografts of patients with graft-donor T cell macrochimerism.

This chain joins TRBV29-1 and TRBJ1-2; the match to TRBD1 covers 9 bases. This sequence was found in a human donor who received an intestinal transplant. This specimen was unstimulated CD4+ T cells sorted from spleen or lymph node cells, taken before intestinal transplant. CDR3 loop: CSDAGTGRGAYGYTF. In nucleotides, the CDR3 is TGCAGCGATGCCGGGACAGGGAGGGGGGCCTATGGCTACACCTTC.